This T cell receptor beta chain was sequenced for a study of blood T cell repertoires in COVID-19. Per the original methods: The authors estimated nucleated cell counts from reference gene primer amplification. Repertoires were generated with immunoSEQ multiplex PCR, while TCRdb's copy carries only in-frame clones and drops some. V and J calls and clone size are those listed in that table; D and trimming were worked out from the DNA. The sample shows 85,000 to 90,000 clones, 80% to 90% of them seen only once. This clonotype was sampled from a woman aged 80 or older with active COVID-19. Material: peripheral blood.

The CDR3 loop is CASEGRSYNEQFF. CDR3 nucleotide sequence: TGTGCCAGTGAGGGCCGGTCCTACAATGAGCAGTTCTTC. The chain is built from TRBV19 and TRBJ2-1; D might be TRBD2 (5 bases). Trimming stripped 8 bases from V and 1 base from J, with 9 bases between. This CDR3 region has 13 residues. The germline V gene encodes CDR1 LNHDA and CDR2 SQIVND (reference sequence). The complete variable domain, with remaining parts taken from reference TRBV19 and TRBJ2-1, reads DGGITQSPKYLFRKEGQNVTLSCEQNLNHDAMYWYRQDPGQGLRLIYYSQIVNDFQKGDIAEGYSVSREKKESFPLTVTSAQKNPTAFYLCASEGRSYNEQFFGPGTRLTVL.